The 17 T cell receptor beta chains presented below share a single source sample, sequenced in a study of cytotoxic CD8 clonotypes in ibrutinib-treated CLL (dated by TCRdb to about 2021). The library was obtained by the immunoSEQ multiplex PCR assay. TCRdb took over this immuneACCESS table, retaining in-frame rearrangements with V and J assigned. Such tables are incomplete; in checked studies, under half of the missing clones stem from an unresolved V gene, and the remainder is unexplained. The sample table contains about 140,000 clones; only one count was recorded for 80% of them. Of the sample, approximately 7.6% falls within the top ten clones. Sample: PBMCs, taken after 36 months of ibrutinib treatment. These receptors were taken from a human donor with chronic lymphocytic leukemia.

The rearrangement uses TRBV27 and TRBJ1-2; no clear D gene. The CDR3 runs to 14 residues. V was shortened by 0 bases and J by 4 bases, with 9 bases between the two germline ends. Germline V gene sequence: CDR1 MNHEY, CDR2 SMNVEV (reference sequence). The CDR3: CASSLSNRAYGYTF. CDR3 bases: TGTGCCAGCAGTTTATCAAACAGAGCCTATGGCTACACCTTC.

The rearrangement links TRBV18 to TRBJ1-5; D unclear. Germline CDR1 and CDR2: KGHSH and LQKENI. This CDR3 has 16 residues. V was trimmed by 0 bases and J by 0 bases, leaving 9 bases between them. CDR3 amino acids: CASSPPERYSNQPQHF. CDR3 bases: TGTGCCAGCTCACCACCGGAGCGGTATAGCAATCAGCCCCAGCATTTT.

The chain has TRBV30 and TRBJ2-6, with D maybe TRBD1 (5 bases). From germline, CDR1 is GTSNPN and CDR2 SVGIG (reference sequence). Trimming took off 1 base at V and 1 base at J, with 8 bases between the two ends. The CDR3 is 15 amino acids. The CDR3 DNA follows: TGTGCCTGGAGTGGAAGGGGATCTGGGGCCAACGTCCTGACTTTC. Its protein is CAWSGRGSGANVLTF.

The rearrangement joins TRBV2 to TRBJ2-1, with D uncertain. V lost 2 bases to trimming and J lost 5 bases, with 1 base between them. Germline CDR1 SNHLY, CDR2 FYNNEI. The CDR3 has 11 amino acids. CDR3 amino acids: CASSEHNEQFF. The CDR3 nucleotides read TGTGCCAGCAGTGAACACAATGAGCAGTTCTTC.

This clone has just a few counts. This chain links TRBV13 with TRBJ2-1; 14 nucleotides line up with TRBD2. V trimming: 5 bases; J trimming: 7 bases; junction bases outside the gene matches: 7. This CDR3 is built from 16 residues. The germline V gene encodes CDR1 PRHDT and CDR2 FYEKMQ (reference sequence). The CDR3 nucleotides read TGTGCCAGCAGCCCAAGGACTAGCGGGAGGAATAATGAGCAGTTCTTC. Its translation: CASSPRTSGRNNEQFF.

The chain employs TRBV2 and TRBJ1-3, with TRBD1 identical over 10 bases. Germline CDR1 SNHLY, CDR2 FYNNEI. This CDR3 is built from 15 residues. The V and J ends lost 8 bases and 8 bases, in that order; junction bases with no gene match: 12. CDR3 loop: CASASQGQGWDTIYF. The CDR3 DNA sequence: TGTGCCAGCGCCTCTCAGGGACAGGGGTGGGACACCATATATTTT.

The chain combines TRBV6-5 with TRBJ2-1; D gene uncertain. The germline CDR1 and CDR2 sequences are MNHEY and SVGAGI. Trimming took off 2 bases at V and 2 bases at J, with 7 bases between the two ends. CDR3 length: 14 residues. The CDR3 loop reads CASSYDGTYNEQFF. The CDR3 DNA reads TGTGCCAGCAGTTACGATGGCACCTACAATGAGCAGTTCTTC.

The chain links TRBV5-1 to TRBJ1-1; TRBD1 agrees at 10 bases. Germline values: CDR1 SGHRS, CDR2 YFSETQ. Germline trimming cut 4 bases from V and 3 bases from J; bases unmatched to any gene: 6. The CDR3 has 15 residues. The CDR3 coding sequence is TGCGCCAGCAGCGAGGGACAGGGGACCTACACTGAAGCTTTCTTT. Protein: CASSEGQGTYTEAFF.

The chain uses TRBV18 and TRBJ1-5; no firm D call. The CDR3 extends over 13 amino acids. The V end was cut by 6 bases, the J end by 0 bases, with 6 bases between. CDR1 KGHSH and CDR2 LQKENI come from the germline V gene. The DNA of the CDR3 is TGTGCCAGCTCGCTATATAGCAATCAGCCCCAGCATTTT. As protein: CASSLYSNQPQHF.

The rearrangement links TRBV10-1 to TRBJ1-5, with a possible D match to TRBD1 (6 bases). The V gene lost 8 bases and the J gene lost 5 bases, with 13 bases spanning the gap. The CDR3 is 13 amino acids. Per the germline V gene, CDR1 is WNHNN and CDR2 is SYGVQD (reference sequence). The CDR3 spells CASYDKGDQPQHF. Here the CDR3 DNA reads TGCGCCAGCTATGACAAGGGGGATCAGCCCCAGCATTTT.

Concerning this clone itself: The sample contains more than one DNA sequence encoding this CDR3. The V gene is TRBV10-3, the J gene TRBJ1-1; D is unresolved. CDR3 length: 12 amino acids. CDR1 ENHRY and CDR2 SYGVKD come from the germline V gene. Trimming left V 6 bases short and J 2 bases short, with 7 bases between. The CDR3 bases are TGTGCCATCAGCGCTAGAAACACTGAAGCTTTCTTT. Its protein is CAISARNTEAFF.

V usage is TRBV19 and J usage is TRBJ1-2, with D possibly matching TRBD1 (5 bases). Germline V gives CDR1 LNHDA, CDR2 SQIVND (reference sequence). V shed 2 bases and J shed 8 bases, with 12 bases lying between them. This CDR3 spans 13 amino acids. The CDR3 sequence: CASSIRQGGGYTF. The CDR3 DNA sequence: TGTGCCAGTAGTATACGTCAGGGTGGCGGCTACACCTTC.

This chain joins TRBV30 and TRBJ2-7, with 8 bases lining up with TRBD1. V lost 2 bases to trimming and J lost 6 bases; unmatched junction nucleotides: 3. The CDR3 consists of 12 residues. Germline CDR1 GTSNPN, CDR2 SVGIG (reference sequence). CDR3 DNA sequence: TGTGCCTGGAGTACAGGGGGGTCCGAGCAGTACTTC. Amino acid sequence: CAWSTGGSEQYF.

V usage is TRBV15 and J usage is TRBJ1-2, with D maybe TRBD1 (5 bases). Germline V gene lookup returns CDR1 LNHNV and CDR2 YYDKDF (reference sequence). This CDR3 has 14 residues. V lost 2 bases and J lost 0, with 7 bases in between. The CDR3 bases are TGTGCCACCAGCAGAATGACAGCTAACTATGGCTACACCTTC. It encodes CATSRMTANYGYTF.

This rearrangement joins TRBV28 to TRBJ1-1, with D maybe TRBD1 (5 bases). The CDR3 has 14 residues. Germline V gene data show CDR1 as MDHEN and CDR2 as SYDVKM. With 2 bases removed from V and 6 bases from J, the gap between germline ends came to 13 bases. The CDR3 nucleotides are TGTGCCAGCAGTTTAAGGGGTTGGGTCGCTGAAGCTTTCTTT. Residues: CASSLRGWVAEAFF.

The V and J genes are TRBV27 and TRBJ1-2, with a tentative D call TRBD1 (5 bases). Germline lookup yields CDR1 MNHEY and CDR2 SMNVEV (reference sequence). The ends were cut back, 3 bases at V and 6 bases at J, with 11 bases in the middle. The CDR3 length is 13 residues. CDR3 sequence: CASSLRGNHGYTF. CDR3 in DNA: TGTGCCAGCAGTTTGCGGGGGAATCATGGCTACACCTTC.

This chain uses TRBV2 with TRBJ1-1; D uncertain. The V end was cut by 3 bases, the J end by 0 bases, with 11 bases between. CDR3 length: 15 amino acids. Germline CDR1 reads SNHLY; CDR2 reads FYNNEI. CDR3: CASSERWGMNTEAFF. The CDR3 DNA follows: TGTGCCAGCAGTGAGCGTTGGGGTATGAACACTGAAGCTTTCTTT.